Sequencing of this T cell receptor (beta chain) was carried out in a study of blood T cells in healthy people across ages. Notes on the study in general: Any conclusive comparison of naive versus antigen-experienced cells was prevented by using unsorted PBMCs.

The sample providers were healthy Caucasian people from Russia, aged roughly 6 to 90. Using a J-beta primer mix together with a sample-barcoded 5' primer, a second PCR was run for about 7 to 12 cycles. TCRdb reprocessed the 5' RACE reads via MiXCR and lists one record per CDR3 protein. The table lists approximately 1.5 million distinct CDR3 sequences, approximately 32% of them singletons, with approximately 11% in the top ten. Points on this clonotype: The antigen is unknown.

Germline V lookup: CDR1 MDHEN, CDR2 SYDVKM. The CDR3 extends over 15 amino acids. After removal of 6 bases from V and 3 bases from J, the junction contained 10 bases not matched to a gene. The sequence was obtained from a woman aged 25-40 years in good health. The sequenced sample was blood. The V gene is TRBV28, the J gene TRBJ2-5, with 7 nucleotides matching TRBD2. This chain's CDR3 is CASSPTVAGEETQYF. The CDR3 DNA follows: TGTGCCAGCAGCCCGACGGTGGCGGGAGAAGAGACCCAGTACTTC.